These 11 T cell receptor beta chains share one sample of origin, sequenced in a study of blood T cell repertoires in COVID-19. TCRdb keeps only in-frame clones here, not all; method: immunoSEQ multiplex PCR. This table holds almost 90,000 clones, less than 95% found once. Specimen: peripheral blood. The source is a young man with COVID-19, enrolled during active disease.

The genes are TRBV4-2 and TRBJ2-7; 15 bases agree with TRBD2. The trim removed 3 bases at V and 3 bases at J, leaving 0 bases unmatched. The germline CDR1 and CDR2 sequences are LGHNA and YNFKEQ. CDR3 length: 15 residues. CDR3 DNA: TGTGCCAGCAGCCAGGGACTAGCGGGAGGCTACGAGCAGTACTTC. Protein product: CASSQGLAGGYEQYF.

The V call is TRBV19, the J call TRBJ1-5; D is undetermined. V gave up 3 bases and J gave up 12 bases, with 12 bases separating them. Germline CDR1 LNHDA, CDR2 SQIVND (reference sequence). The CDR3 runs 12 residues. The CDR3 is CASSIGPEGQHF. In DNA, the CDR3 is TGTGCCAGTAGTATCGGGCCGGAGGGCCAGCATTTT.

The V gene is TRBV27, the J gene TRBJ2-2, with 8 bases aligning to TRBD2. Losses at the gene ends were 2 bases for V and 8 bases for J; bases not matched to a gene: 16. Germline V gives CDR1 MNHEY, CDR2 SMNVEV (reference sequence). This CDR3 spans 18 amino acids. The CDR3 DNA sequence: TGTGCCAGCAGTTTAGAACTGGCGAGCGGGAGTCGTTCGGGGGAGCTGTTTTTT. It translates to CASSLELASGSRSGELFF.

The CDR3 loop reads CASSLRGTEAFF. The CDR3 DNA is TGTGCCAGCAGCCTCCGGGGCACTGAAGCTTTCTTT. This sequence joins TRBV27 and TRBJ1-1; no clear D. Deletions cut 6 bases from V and 4 bases from J, with 9 bases between. CDR3 length: 12 residues. Germline-derived CDR1 and CDR2 are MNHEY and SMNVEV (reference sequence).

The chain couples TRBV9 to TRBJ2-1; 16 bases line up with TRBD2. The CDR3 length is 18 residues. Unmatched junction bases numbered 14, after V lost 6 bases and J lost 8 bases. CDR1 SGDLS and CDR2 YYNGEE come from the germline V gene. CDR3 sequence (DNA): TGTGCCAGCAACAACCCGGGACTAGCGGGAGGGCCTTGGGATGAGCAGTTCTTC. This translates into CASNNPGLAGGPWDEQFF.

In DNA, the CDR3 is TGTGCCAGCAGCGCCGCCCTGACAGCGGATACGCAGTATTTT. Its translation: CASSAALTADTQYF. V and J are TRBV9 and TRBJ2-3; tentative D call: TRBD1 (5 bases). Deletions cut 3 bases from V and 6 bases from J, with 14 bases between. Germline assignment: CDR1 SGDLS and CDR2 YYNGEE. This CDR3 region has 14 residues.

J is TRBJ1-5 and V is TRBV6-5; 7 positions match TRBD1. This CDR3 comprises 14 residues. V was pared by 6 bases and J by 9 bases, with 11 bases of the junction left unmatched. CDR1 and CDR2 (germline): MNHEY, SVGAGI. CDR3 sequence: CASRTMTGLAPQHF. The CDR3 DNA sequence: TGTGCCAGCAGAACCATGACAGGGTTGGCGCCCCAGCATTTT.

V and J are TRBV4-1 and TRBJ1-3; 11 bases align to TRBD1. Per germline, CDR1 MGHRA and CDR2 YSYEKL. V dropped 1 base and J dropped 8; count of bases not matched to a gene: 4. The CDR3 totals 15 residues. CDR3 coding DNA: TGCGCCAGCAGCCAAGGGACAGGGGGCGGGTACACCATATATTTT. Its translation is CASSQGTGGGYTIYF.

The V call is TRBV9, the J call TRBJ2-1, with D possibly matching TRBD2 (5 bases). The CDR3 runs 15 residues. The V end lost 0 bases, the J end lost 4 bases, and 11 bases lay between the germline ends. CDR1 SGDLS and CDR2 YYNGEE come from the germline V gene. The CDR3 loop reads CASSVAGFAYNEQFF. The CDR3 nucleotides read TGTGCCAGCAGCGTAGCGGGGTTTGCTTACAATGAGCAGTTCTTC.

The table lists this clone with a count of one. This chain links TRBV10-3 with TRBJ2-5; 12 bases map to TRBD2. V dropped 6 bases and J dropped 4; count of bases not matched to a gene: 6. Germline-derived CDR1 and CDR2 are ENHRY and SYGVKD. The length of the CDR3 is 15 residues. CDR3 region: CAISRLAGEGETQYF. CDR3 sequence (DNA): TGTGCCATCAGCCGACTAGCGGGAGAGGGAGAGACCCAGTACTTC.

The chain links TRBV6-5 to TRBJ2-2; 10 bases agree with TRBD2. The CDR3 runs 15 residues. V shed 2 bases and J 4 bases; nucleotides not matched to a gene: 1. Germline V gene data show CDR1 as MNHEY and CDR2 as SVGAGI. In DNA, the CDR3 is TGTGCCAGCAGTTACAGGACTAGCGGCACCGGGGAGCTGTTTTTT. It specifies CASSYRTSGTGELFF.